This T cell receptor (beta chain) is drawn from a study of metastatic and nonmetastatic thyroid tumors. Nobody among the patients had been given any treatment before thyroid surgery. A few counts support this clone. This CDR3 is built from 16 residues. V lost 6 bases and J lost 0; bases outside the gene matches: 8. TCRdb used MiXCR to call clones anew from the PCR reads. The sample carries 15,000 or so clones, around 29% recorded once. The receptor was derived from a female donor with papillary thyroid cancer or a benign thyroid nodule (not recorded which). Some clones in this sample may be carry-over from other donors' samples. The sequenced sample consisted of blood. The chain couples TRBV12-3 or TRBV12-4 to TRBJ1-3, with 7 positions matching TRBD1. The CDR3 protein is CASSQGDRSSGNTIYF. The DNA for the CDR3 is TGTGCCAGCAGCCAGGGGGACCGAAGCTCTGGAAACACCATATATTTT.